Below are 27 T cell receptor beta chains sequenced from a single sample in a study of identical twins. TCRdb passed the 5' RACE reads through MiXCR, listing each CDR3 protein once. The sample yields 270,000 or so distinct CDR3 sequences, approximately 8.3% seen once. These data were likewise used in another study, on yellow fever vaccine responses in identical twins.

Sequencing was done on a sample of CD8+ T cells sorted from blood. The source of these receptors is a woman aged 18-29 years in good health.

This chain uses TRBV7-8 with TRBJ1-4, with 9 positions matching TRBD1. Trimming took 2 bases from V and 3 from J; bases not matched to a gene: 7. The CDR3 runs 17 residues. Germline CDR1 is SGHVS and CDR2 is FQNEAQ. As DNA, the CDR3 is TGTGCCAGCAGCTTAATGTGGACAGGGGACTCTAATGAAAAACTGTTTTTT. Translating gives CASSLMWTGDSNEKLFF.

This clonotype has at least ten counts. This chain joins TRBV5-5 and TRBJ2-1; 11 bases are a match to TRBD1. The CDR3 is 15 residues long. Per the germline V gene, CDR1 is SGHKS and CDR2 is YYEKEE (reference sequence). V was pared by 4 bases and J by 4 bases, with 4 bases of the junction left unmatched. The CDR3 is CASSRTGGMYNEQFF. The CDR3 DNA reads TGTGCCAGCAGCAGGACAGGGGGCATGTACAATGAGCAGTTCTTC.

There are a few counts of this clonotype. V usage is TRBV25-1 and J usage is TRBJ2-7; D is perhaps TRBD1 (6 bases). Per the germline V gene, CDR1 is MGHDK and CDR2 is SYGVNS. The CDR3 is 14 amino acids. V shed 2 bases and J shed 0 bases, with 8 bases lying between them. The CDR3 loop is CASSEGQYSYEQYF. The CDR3 nucleotides are TGTGCCAGCAGTGAAGGACAGTACTCCTACGAGCAGTACTTC.

V usage is TRBV7-6 and J usage is TRBJ2-7; 7 bases fit TRBD1. V was pared by 2 bases and J by 4 bases, with 8 bases of the junction left unmatched. This CDR3 is built from 15 residues. Germline CDR1 SGHVS, CDR2 FNYEAQ. CDR3 residues: CASSLRAGGSYEQYF. The CDR3 region has the DNA TGTGCCAGCAGCTTAAGGGCAGGGGGTTCGTACGAGCAGTACTTC.

This clonotype was found a few times. This CDR3 is CASSEHSYTEAFF. The DNA for the CDR3 is TGTGCCAGCAGTGAGCACAGCTACACTGAAGCTTTCTTT. V is TRBV2 and J is TRBJ1-1; D is ambiguous. Trimming removed 3 bases at V and 3 bases at J, with 8 bases between. CDR1 and CDR2 from the germline V gene are SNHLY and FYNNEI. The CDR3 consists of 13 residues.

This chain joins TRBV5-5 and TRBJ2-3; 7 nucleotides line up with TRBD1. Germline CDR1 is SGHKS and CDR2 is YYEKEE (reference sequence). CDR3 length equals 15 residues. V lost 1 base, J lost 2 bases, and 4 bases stayed unmatched. CDR3 in DNA: TGTGCCAGCAGCTTGCTGGACAGGACCACAGATACGCAGTATTTT. Translating it yields CASSLLDRTTDTQYF.

The chain has TRBV27 and TRBJ2-5; weak D call: TRBD1 (6 bases). The length of the CDR3 is 13 residues. V was clipped by 6 bases and J by 7 bases, with 15 bases between them. Germline V CDR1 and CDR2: MNHEY, SMNVEV (reference sequence). CDR3 in DNA: TGTGCCAGCAGAACCCAGGGGTGGGTGACCCAGTACTTC. It specifies CASRTQGWVTQYF.

This sequence joins TRBV20-1 and TRBJ2-7; D possibly corresponds to TRBD1 (6 bases). Trimming stripped 8 bases from V and 4 bases from J, with 24 bases between. Germline V gene lookup returns CDR1 DFQATT and CDR2 SNEGSKA (reference sequence). CDR3 length: 15 amino acids. The CDR3 region has the DNA TGCAGTCCCAAAGAGTTAGGGACATTATTTTACGAGCAGTACTTC. Translating gives CSPKELGTLFYEQYF.

This clonotype occurred a few times. V usage is TRBV20-1 and J usage is TRBJ2-7, with D maybe TRBD2 (6 bases). Germline CDR1 is DFQATT and CDR2 is SNEGSKA (reference sequence). CDR3 length: 14 residues. The ends were cut back, 3 bases at V and 4 bases at J, with 16 bases in the middle. The CDR3: CSARGLAREYEQYF. Here the CDR3 DNA reads TGCAGTGCTAGGGGATTAGCTCGGGAGTACGAGCAGTACTTC.

This clonotype was picked up one time. V and J are TRBV7-9 and TRBJ2-7; maybe TRBD1 (6 bases). V gave up 4 bases and J gave up 3 bases, with 16 bases separating them. CDR1 and CDR2 from the germline V gene are SEHNR and FQNEAQ (reference sequence). The CDR3 runs 15 residues. CDR3 loop: CASSSRRDTVYEQYF. The CDR3, as DNA: TGTGCCAGCAGCTCAAGACGGGACACTGTCTACGAGCAGTACTTC.

This chain joins TRBV7-2 and TRBJ1-1, with a possible D match to TRBD1 (6 bases). CDR1 is SGHTA, CDR2 FQGNSA, per germline. Trimming took 2 bases from V and 4 from J, leaving 11 bases between them. CDR3 length: 14 amino acids. CDR3 DNA sequence: TGTGCCAGCAGCTTACAGGGGAGGACCACTGAAGCTTTCTTT. Protein product: CASSLQGRTTEAFF.

The chain recombines TRBV20-1 with TRBJ2-7, with 9 nucleotides matching TRBD2. Germline values: CDR1 DFQATT, CDR2 SNEGSKA (reference sequence). This CDR3 contains 15 residues. V trimming: 0 bases; J trimming: 7 bases; junction bases outside the gene matches: 10. CDR3 loop: CSARDGQAGGGEQYF. For the CDR3, the DNA is TGCAGTGCTAGAGATGGCCAAGCGGGGGGCGGTGAGCAGTACTTC.

This chain's CDR3 is CASSLKGVLLNEQYF. The CDR3, as DNA: TGTGCCAGCAGCTTAAAGGGGGTTTTGTTGAACGAGCAGTACTTC. The chain carries TRBV7-8 and TRBJ2-7; D is perhaps TRBD1 (6 bases). This CDR3 has 15 residues. Germline V gene data show CDR1 as SGHVS and CDR2 as FQNEAQ. The V and J ends lost 2 bases and 5 bases respectively, with 16 bases between them.

The chain links TRBV27 to TRBJ1-2, with 9 bases matching TRBD1. This CDR3 comprises 12 residues. Unmatched junction bases numbered 3, after V lost 6 bases and J lost 7 bases. Per germline, CDR1 MNHEY and CDR2 SMNVEV (reference sequence). The CDR3 region is CASRTGGFGYTF. The CDR3 nucleotides read TGTGCCAGCAGGACAGGGGGATTTGGCTACACCTTC.

This clonotype was seen more than once but under ten times. The chain has TRBV11-2 and TRBJ2-5, with D perhaps TRBD1 (5 bases). This CDR3 is built from 15 residues. Between the trimmed V and J ends, which lost 3 bases and 2 bases, there was a span of 13 bases. Germline assignment: CDR1 SGHAT and CDR2 FQNNGV. The DNA of the CDR3 is TGTGCCAGCAGCTTTGGCCAGGGCTTACAAGAGACCCAGTACTTC. Encoded protein: CASSFGQGLQETQYF. The full variable domain, with the rest looked up from reference TRBV11-2 and TRBJ2-5, is EAGVAQSPRYKIIEKRQSVAFWCNPISGHATLYWYQQILGQGPKLLIQFQNNGVVDDSQLPKDRFSAERLKGVDSTLKIQPAKLEDSAVYLCASSFGQGLQETQYFGPGTRLLVL.

V and J are TRBV3-1 and TRBJ2-7; 7 nucleotides agree with TRBD1. CDR1 and CDR2 from the germline V gene are LGHDT and YNNKEL (reference sequence). V was clipped by 1 base and J by 0 bases; unmatched bases: 21. The CDR3 consists of 21 residues. The CDR3 region has the DNA TGTGCCAGCAGCCAAGTTCTAAACAGGGACAGCGGATCCCTCTACTCCTACGAGCAGTACTTC. Protein product: CASSQVLNRDSGSLYSYEQYF.

The chain joins TRBV7-6 to TRBJ2-5; 12 bases match TRBD2. This CDR3 has 18 amino acids. Germline values: CDR1 SGHVS, CDR2 FNYEAQ. The junction had 12 bases not matched to a gene; V was cut back by 2 bases and J by 5 bases. The CDR3 sequence is CASSLNLAGGGLQETQYF. The CDR3 region has the DNA TGTGCCAGCAGCTTAAACCTAGCGGGGGGGGGTCTGCAGGAGACCCAGTACTTC.

This clonotype was observed at least ten times. One end of the junction fails to match germline, which may point to a read error. The rearrangement uses TRBV5-1 and TRBJ1-1; D gene ambiguous. Germline CDR1 SGHRS, CDR2 YFSETQ. CDR3 length equals 12 residues. DNA of the CDR3: TGTGCCAGCAGCTTAGTGGGCACTGAAGCTTTCTTT. Protein: CASSLVGTEAFF.

This clonotype was picked up a small number of times. This chain links TRBV20-1 with TRBJ2-1, with 13 positions matching TRBD2. V was pared by 6 bases and J by 5 bases, with 7 bases of the junction left unmatched. CDR1 and CDR2 (germline): DFQATT, SNEGSKA (reference sequence). This CDR3 is built from 15 residues. The CDR3 bases are TGCAGTGCCCGCGGACTAGCGGGAGCTGACAATGAGCAGTTCTTC. Translated: CSARGLAGADNEQFF.

This clonotype was observed many times. This chain joins TRBV27 and TRBJ1-5; the D is unclear. The CDR3 consists of 17 residues. CDR1 and CDR2 (germline): MNHEY, SMNVEV (reference sequence). V lost 5 bases, J lost 0 bases, and 17 bases lay in between. The CDR3 coding sequence is TGTGCCAGCAGTCCGGGTTGGAGGGAGGATAGCAATCAGCCCCAGCATTTT. Protein sequence: CASSPGWREDSNQPQHF.

The chain joins TRBV20-1 to TRBJ2-7, with TRBD2 matching 10 bases. Germline CDR1 is DFQATT and CDR2 is SNEGSKA (reference sequence). The V and J ends lost 0 bases and 2 bases, in that order; junction bases with no gene match: 4. The CDR3 consists of 15 residues. The CDR3 reads CSARDLLAGAYEQYF. The CDR3 region has the DNA TGCAGTGCTAGAGATCTTCTAGCGGGAGCCTACGAGCAGTACTTC.

This clonotype came up many times. The rearrangement uses TRBV7-9 and TRBJ2-1, with 7 bases matching TRBD1. Looked up from germline, CDR1 is SEHNR and CDR2 is FQNEAQ (reference sequence). V gave up 4 bases and J gave up 2 bases; unmatched junction bases: 5. The length of the CDR3 is 15 residues. The chain's CDR3 is CASSSYRGTYNEQFF. The DNA of the CDR3 is TGTGCCAGCAGCTCCTACAGGGGAACCTACAATGAGCAGTTCTTC.

This clonotype was seen repeatedly, ten times or more. The V call is TRBV12-3 or TRBV12-4, the J call TRBJ2-2; 9 nucleotides match TRBD2. CDR3 length equals 15 residues. V lost 2 bases, J lost 6 bases, and 4 bases stayed unmatched. For the CDR3, the DNA is TGTGCCAGCAGTTTAATAGCGGGAGAGTCCGGGGAGCTGTTTTTT. Its translation: CASSLIAGESGELFF.

Many counts were recorded for this clonotype. The CDR3 here is CASSPRGDTQYF. The CDR3 bases are TGTGCCAGCAGTCCCCGGGGAGATACGCAGTATTTT. This chain uses TRBV27 with TRBJ2-3; D is perhaps TRBD2 (5 bases). The CDR3 runs to 12 residues. V gave up 5 bases and J gave up 5 bases, with 8 bases separating them. Germline V gives CDR1 MNHEY, CDR2 SMNVEV (reference sequence).

This clonotype showed up just a few times. The chain couples TRBV11-2 to TRBJ2-7; TRBD2 agrees at 7 bases. Unmatched junction bases numbered 4, after V lost 4 bases and J lost 4 bases. Germline V gene sequence: CDR1 SGHAT, CDR2 FQNNGV. The CDR3 spans 13 residues. The CDR3 reads CASSSFSGYEQYF. CDR3 nucleotides: TGTGCCAGCAGCTCATTTAGCGGGTACGAGCAGTACTTC.

This clonotype occurred a few times. V usage is TRBV20-1 and J usage is TRBJ2-5; TRBD2 matches at 11 bases. The CDR3 covers 16 residues. Trimming cost V 3 bases and J 2 bases; bases outside gene matches: 8. The V gene's germline CDR1 is DFQATT and CDR2 SNEGSKA (reference sequence). CDR3 nucleotide sequence: TGCAGTGCTAGCCCCCTCCGACTAGCGGGGCAAGAGACCCAGTACTTC. It is translated as CSASPLRLAGQETQYF.

The chain recombines TRBV5-1 with TRBJ2-1, with 11 bases fitting TRBD2. CDR3 length: 18 residues. Trimming took 4 bases from V and 3 from J; bases not matched to a gene: 12. From germline, CDR1 is SGHRS and CDR2 YFSETQ. CDR3: CASSGEGLAGGHYNEQFF. In DNA, the CDR3 is TGCGCCAGCAGCGGTGAGGGATTAGCGGGGGGGCACTACAATGAGCAGTTCTTC.